A single TCR beta chain is shown here with its context. Antigen unknown. The CDR3 extends over 18 amino acids. CDR1 is SNHLY and CDR2 is FYNNEI in the germline V gene. After removal of 6 bases from V and 1 base from J, the junction contained 15 bases not matched to a gene. This sample is drawn from a study of T cell responses to AZD1222 COVID-19 vaccine. Overall study findings and caveats: Clonal diversity was possibly underestimated; the donors were predominantly white British and more often female. The number of AZD1222 recipients seropositive at baseline was only six.

TCRdb keeps only in-frame clones here, not all; method: immunoSEQ multiplex PCR. The sample has 140,000 or so clones; around 84% are singletons. Second-dose intervals near 4 or 12 weeks were combined. The sample in question was peripheral blood, obtained 28 days after the second AZD1222 dose. This clonotype originated in an adult who received the AZD1222 COVID-19 vaccine. The chain carries TRBV2 and TRBJ2-3; 8 nucleotides match TRBD2. CDR3 region: CASSHLGERERRTDTQYF. CDR3 nucleotides: TGTGCCAGCAGCCATTTGGGAGAGCGGGAGAGACGCACAGATACGCAGTATTTT.